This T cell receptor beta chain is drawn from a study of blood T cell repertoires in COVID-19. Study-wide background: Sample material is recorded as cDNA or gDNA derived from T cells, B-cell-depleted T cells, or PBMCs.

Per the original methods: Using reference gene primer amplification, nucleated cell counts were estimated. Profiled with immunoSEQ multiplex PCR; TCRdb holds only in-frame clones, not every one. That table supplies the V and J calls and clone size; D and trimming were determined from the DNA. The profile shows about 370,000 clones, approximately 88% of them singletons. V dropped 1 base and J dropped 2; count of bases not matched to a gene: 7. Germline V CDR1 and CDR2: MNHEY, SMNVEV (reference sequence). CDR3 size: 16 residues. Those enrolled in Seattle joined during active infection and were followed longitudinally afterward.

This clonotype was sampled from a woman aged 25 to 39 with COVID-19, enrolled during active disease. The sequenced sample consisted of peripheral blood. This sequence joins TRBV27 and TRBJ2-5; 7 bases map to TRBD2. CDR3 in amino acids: CASSLFAGVGQETQYF. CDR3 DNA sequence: TGTGCCAGCAGTTTATTTGCGGGGGTGGGACAAGAGACCCAGTACTTC.